This TCR beta chain appears in the sequencing data of a study of T cell responses to AZD1222 COVID-19 vaccine. General observations from the study: Close to half of spike-specific TCRs reportedly recognize unmutated variant regions. Two AZD1222 administrations were followed by greater Spike-specific TCR breadth and depth. White British donors predominated, females outnumbered males, and clonal diversity was possibly underestimated.

Germline V gene sequence: CDR1 SGHVS, CDR2 FQNEAQ. The V and J ends lost 5 bases and 6 bases, in that order; junction bases with no gene match: 8. The CDR3 loop spans 15 amino acids. A remark on this clone: The target antigen is unknown.

Measured with immunoSEQ multiplex PCR; TCRdb has only the in-frame clones, and not every one. This sample has about 97,000 clones, with approximately 91% found just once. The sequence was obtained from an adult in good health. Here the sequenced sample was peripheral blood, taken on day 0 of AZD1222 vaccination. The chain employs TRBV7-8 and TRBJ2-2, with 8 nucleotides matching TRBD1. This CDR3 is CASSPRDRIPGELFF. The CDR3 DNA sequence: TGTGCCAGCAGCCCCCGGGACAGGATCCCCGGGGAGCTGTTTTTT. Using reference TRBV7-8 and TRBJ2-2 for the parts outside the CDR3, the full variable domain is GAGVSQSPRYKVAKRGQDVALRCDPISGHVSLFWYQQALGQGPEFLTYFQNEAQLDKSGLPSDRFFAERPEGSVSTLKIQRTQQEDSAVYLCASSPRDRIPGELFFGEGSRLTVL.